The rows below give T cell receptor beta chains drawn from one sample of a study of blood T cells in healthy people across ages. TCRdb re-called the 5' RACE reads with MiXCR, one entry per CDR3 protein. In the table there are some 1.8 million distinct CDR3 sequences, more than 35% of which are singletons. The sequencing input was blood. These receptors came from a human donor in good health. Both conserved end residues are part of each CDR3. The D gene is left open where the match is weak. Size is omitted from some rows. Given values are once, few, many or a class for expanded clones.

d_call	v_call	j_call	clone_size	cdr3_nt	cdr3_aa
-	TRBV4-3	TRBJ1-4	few	TGCGCCAGCAGCCCCCTGGGCAGGCAAGCTAATGAAAAACTGTTTTTT	CASSPLGRQANEKLFF
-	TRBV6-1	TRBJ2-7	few	TGTGCCAGCAGTGAGTGGACCAGCTTAGTCTCCTACGAGCAGTACTTC	CASSEWTSLVSYEQYF
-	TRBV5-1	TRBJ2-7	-	TGCGCCAGCAGCTGGGGCGCGAACTCCTACGAGCAGTACTTC	CASSWGANSYEQYF
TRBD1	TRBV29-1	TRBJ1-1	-	TGCAGCGGGGACAGGGACGTTGGTGATTGGGGAGCTTTCTTT	CSGDRDVGDWGAFF
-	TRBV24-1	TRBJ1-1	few	TGTGCCACCAGTGAAGCCCCCGGGCAGGGGAGCACTGAAGCTTTCTTT	CATSEAPGQGSTEAFF
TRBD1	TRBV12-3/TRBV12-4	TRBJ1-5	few	TGTGCCAGCAGCTCGGACAGGGAGAATCAGCCCCAGCATTTT	CASSSDRENQPQHF
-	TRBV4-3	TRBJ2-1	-	TGCGCCAGCAGCCAACAGGAGCCTAGCTCCTACAATGAGCAGTTCTTC	CASSQQEPSSYNEQFF
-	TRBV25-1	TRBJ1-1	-	TGTGCCAGCAGTGAATGCAGTCGGGCTACGAACACTGAAGCTTTCTTT	CASSECSRATNTEAFF
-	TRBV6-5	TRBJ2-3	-	TGTGCCAGCAGTTACCGGGGGTCCCGCCGCGGTATCCGAGATACGCAGTATTTT	CASSYRGSRRGIRDTQYF
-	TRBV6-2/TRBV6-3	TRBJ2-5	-	TGTGCCACCACAGGCAGGGGTCCACTCAATGAGCAGTACTTC	CATTGRGPLNEQYF
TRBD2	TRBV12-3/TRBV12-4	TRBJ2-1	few	TGTGCCAGCACCTCTAGCGGGGGGGCAGATGAGCAGTTCTTC	CASTSSGGADEQFF
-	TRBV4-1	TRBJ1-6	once	TGCGCCAGCAGCCATTTAAGGGGGGGTAATTCACCCCTCCACTTT	CASSHLRGGNSPLHF
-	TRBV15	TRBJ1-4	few	TGTGCCACCAGCAGAGATCATTCCGCAGGAACAAAGGAAAAACTGTTTTTT	CATSRDHSAGTKEKLFF
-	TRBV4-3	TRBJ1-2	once	TGCGCCAGCAGCCAAGAAGGGGTTGGGCACGTCTTCTATGGCTACACCTTC	CASSQEGVGHVFYGYTF
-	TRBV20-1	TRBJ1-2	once	TGCAGTGCTAGAGGAGCCACGGGGGGCTACACCTTC	CSARGATGGYTF
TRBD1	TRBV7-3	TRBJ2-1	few	TGTGCCAGCAGCTCCCGGACAGGCATACCATACAATGAGCAGTTCTTC	CASSSRTGIPYNEQFF
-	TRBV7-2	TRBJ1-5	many	TGTGCCAGCAGCTTAGGAGACACTAGCAATCAGCCCCAGCATTTT	CASSLGDTSNQPQHF
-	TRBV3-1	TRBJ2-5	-	TGTGCCAGCAGCCCCCGCTCCGGCCTGGAGACCCAGTACTTC	CASSPRSGLETQYF
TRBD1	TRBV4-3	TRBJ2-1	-	TGCGCCAGCAGCCATTCCGGGACAGGGGGGGACAATGAGCAGTTCTTC	CASSHSGTGGDNEQFF
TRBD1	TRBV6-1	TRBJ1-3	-	TGTGCCAGCAGCACCCCGGAACTAGACAAGACAGGGTCTGGAAACACCATATATTTT	CASSTPELDKTGSGNTIYF
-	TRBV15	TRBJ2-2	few	TGTGCCACCAGCAGAGTATCTGTAACCGGGGAGCTGTTTTTT	CATSRVSVTGELFF
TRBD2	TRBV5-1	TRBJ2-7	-	TGCGCCAGCAGCTCTGAGACTAGCGGGATGTTTGAGCAGTACTTC	CASSSETSGMFEQYF
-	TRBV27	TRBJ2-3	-	TGTGCCAGCAGTTTCACAGGGACCACAGATACGCAGTATTTT	CASSFTGTTDTQYF
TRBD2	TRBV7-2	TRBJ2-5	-	TGTGCCAGCAGCCACCGTAGCGGGGGGGGAGAGACCCAGTACTTT	CASSHRSGGGETQYF
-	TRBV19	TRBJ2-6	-	TGTGCCAGTAACCTCGGGTTTTCCTCTGGGGCCAACGTCCTGACTTTC	CASNLGFSSGANVLTF
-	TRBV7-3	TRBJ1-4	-	TGTGCCAGCAGTTTGCCATACTCCTCAGGTGCAACTAATGAAAAACCGTTTTTT	CASSLPYSSGATNEKPFF
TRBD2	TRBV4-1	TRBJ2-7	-	TGCGCCAGCAGCCACGCTGCTAGCGGGGGGTCGACCTACGAGCAGTACTTC	CASSHAASGGSTYEQYF
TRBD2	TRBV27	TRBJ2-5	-	TGTGCCAGCCATGAATACAGCGGGGGAGGAGAGACCCAGTACTTC	CASHEYSGGGETQYF
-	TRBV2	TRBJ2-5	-	TGTGCCAGCAGTGAATGGACGACCCTCCAAGAGACCCAGTACTTC	CASSEWTTLQETQYF
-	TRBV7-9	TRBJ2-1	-	TGTGCCAGCAGCCCCCCGCCGGGGGCAGCATACAATGAGCAGTTCTTC	CASSPPPGAAYNEQFF
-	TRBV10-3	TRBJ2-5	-	TGTGCCATCAGTGCCACAGGGCCCCAAGAGACCCAGTACTTC	CAISATGPQETQYF
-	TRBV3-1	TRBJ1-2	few	TGTGCCAGCAGCCAGAGCACCGGGGGCCTCTATGGCTACACCTTC	CASSQSTGGLYGYTF
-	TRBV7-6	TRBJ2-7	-	TGTGCCAGCAGCTTAAGACGGGGGATCGTCTACGAGCAGTACTTC	CASSLRRGIVYEQYF
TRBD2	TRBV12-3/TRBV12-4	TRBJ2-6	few	TGTGCCAGCAGTTTGGGAGGGGTCCCCTCTGGGGGTTCATCTGGGGCCAACGTCCTGACTTTC	CASSLGGVPSGGSSGANVLTF
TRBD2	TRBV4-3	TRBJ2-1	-	TGCGCCAGCAGCCAAGATTGGCGGGGGGGCCTCTACAATGAGCAGTTCTTC	CASSQDWRGGLYNEQFF
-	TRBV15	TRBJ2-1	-	TGTGCCACCAGCAGTTCTAGCGTTGAGCAGTTCTTC	CATSSSSVEQFF
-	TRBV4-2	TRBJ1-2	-	TGTGCCAGCAGCCTAGAGAATAGCCTCCCAAACTATGGCTACACCTTC	CASSLENSLPNYGYTF
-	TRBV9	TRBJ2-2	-	TGTGCCAGCAGCAACGGGGCTCTGGGTAACACCGGGGAGCTGTTTTTT	CASSNGALGNTGELFF
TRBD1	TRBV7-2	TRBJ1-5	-	TGTGCCAGCAGCGTTCGACAGGGTCAAGGACAGCCCCAGCATTTT	CASSVRQGQGQPQHF
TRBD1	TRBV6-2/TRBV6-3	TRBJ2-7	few	TGTGCCAGCAGTTACGGGACAGGGAGGCCGGCGTCCTACGAGCAGTACTTC	CASSYGTGRPASYEQYF
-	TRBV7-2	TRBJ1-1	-	TGTGCCAGCAGCTCAGCCCTCAGCATGAACACTGAAGCTTTCTTT	CASSSALSMNTEAFF
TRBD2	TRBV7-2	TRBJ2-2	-	TGTGCCAGCAGCTTAGGCTACGGGCTAGCGGGGGGGAACACCGGGGAGCTGTTTTTT	CASSLGYGLAGGNTGELFF
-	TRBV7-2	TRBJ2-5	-	TGTGCCAGCAGCTTAGATGAGGTTGGCAGTGGGGAGTACCAAGAGACCCAGTACTTC	CASSLDEVGSGEYQETQYF
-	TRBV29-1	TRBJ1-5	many	TGCAGCGTCGCCGGGGGGGCGGATCAGCCCCAGCATTTT	CSVAGGADQPQHF
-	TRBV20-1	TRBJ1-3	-	TGCAGTCTGCTTGGACGCTCTGGAAACACCATATATTTT	CSLLGRSGNTIYF
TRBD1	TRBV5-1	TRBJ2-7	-	TGCGCCAGCAGCCCACGGACAGGTGGTACGGGGTACGAGCAGTACTTC	CASSPRTGGTGYEQYF
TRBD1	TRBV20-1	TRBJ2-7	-	TGCAGTGCGTGTCCGCCGACAGGGGGCGGCGAGCAGTACTTC	CSACPPTGGGEQYF
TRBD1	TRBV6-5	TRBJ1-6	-	TGTGCCAGCAGCCGCGTCACAGGGGATAATTCACCCCTCCACTTT	CASSRVTGDNSPLHF
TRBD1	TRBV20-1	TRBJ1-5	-	TGCAGTGCTAGAGATTGGGGGACAGGCCAGCCCCAGCATTTT	CSARDWGTGQPQHF
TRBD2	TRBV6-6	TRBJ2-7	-	TGTGCCAGCAGTTACGGGGGGGATGGGTTTTACGAGCAGTACTTC	CASSYGGDGFYEQYF
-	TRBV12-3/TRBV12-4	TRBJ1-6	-	TGTGCCAGCAGTATCACAGGGAATAATTCACCCCTCCACTTT	CASSITGNNSPLHF
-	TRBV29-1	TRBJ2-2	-	TGCAGCGTTGGTAGGACCACAGGAGGCGGGGAGCTGTTTTTT	CSVGRTTGGGELFF
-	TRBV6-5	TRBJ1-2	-	TGTGCCAGCAGTTACGTCCAGGGTGACGGCTACACCTTC	CASSYVQGDGYTF
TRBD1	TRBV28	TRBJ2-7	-	TGTGCCAGCAGTTTTTCCGGGACAGGGTTCGACGAGCAGTACTTC	CASSFSGTGFDEQYF
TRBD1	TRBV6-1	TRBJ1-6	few	TGTGCCAGCAGTGTGCGGGACAGGGATTCACCCCTCCACTTT	CASSVRDRDSPLHF